The entry below gives a single TCR beta chain sequence along with its context. Its antigen is not yet known. Per-base qualities were not stored, and no clone one base away is much larger. In the ViraFEST assay, PBMC were stimulated with viral peptide pools, and TCR sequencing was then used to find antigen-specific CD4+ T cell clonotypes based on their expansion. After 10 to 11 days of culture, CD4+ T cells were isolated with the EasySep CD4+ T cell isolation kit. PCR-confirmed SARS-CoV-2 infection had occurred in convalescent patients between March and December 2020, before the Alpha, Beta and Delta variants emerged in the United States. A few million PBMC per well were cultured with roughly 10 ug/ml peptides in IMDM containing approximately 4.7% human AB serum, about 9.6 IU/ml IL-2 and gentamicin. Half of the culture medium was replaced with fresh IL-2-containing medium on days 3 and 7. Each peptide stimulation condition was cultured in triplicate wells unless otherwise noted. Using Ficoll-Paque Plus gradient centrifugation, PBMC were separated from whole blood and then either used fresh or cryopreserved at -140C. Genomic DNA was extracted from cultured CD4+ T cells with the QIAamp micro DNA kit.

Deletion took 2 bases off V and 5 bases off J, with a span of 10 bases between the germline ends. From the germline V gene (reference sequence), CDR1 is SEHNR and CDR2 is FQNEAQ. Inclusive of the bounding cysteine and phenylalanine, the CDR3 is 14 residues long. Kept here is only the CDR3 DNA, which spans 42 bases and is read in frame from base 1. This entry is derived from a study of vaccination effects on CD4 cells after COVID-19 (dated by TCRdb to 2022 to 2024). Regarding the study in general: Participants received two doses of either the BNT162b2 or the mRNA-1273 mRNA SARS-CoV-2 vaccine. Pre-vaccine samples were drawn from a couple of convalescent patients 16 days and one week before the first dose, at 142 and 148 days after COVID-19 diagnosis. SARS-CoV-2 spike-specific CD4+ TCR repertoires were compared before and after mRNA vaccination in COVID-19 convalescent patients and in infection-naive vaccine recipients. Altogether, some 10 COVID-19 convalescent patients and a few SARS-CoV-2-naive healthy vaccine recipients made up the full study. In the study, cultures from other donors were sequenced using the Oncomine TCR Beta short-read assay on an Illumina iSeq 100. Study-wide findings and limitations: The study was limited by a small number of convalescent patients and lacked early post-infection timepoints. In convalescent patients, the post-vaccine spike-reactive repertoire consisted mainly of new vaccine-induced clones, largely distinct from infection-induced clones. At late post-vaccination timepoints, both infection-induced and vaccine-induced clones showed marked clonal contraction, consistent with waning T cell responses.

Library construction relied on the immunoSEQ multiplex PCR assay. DNA from the cultured, isolated CD4+ T cells was subjected to TCR beta CDR3 sequencing. On the study's bioinformatics: Non-productive TCR sequences were removed and reads were trimmed to the CDR3 region, keeping CDR3s of at least 7 amino acids. The MANAFEST web app was used to pick out antigen-specific clonotypes by comparing their expansion in peptide wells with that in reference cultures. To be called positive, a clone needed expansion at FDR<0.05 compared with the reference and with all other wells, an odds ratio greater than 5, and a frequency greater than 0.1% in two replicate wells. A clonotype was defined as cross-reactive if the clonotype was significantly expanded both in SARS-CoV-2 spike wells and in at least one common cold coronavirus spike condition. Using the stringdist R package, CDR3 similarity was measured by Levenshtein distance, and unrooted trees were constructed with ape in R 3.6.1. What TCRdb holds here is the immuneACCESS table cut down to in-frame rearrangements. Part of the clones is not present; checked against another copy, under half of the missing clones reflect an unresolved V gene, and the others are unexplained. V and J calls and clone size are copied from that table; D and trimming were computed from the DNA. Within this sample are 30,000 to 35,000 clones, with under 85% of them counted one time only. The ten largest clones take up approximately 30% of the sample.

The clonotype originates from a human donor who had a prior SARS-CoV-2 infection. The starting material was CD4+ T cells from PBMCs cultured with a peptide pool, obtained before COVID-19 vaccination. The chain is assembled from TRBV7-9 and TRBJ2-1; there is no confident call for the D gene. The CDR3 in this case is CASSLRQQNNEQFF. The nucleotides are TGTGCCAGCAGCTTACGGCAACAAAACAATGAGCAGTTCTTC.